These 30 T cell receptor beta chains were sequenced from one sample in a study of Graves' ophthalmopathy and Graves' hyperthyroidism. CDR3 regions of TCR beta were amplified from RNA transcripts. An initial RT-PCR round employing HTBI primers preceded a second-round multiplex PCR. TCRdb re-called the multiplex PCR reads with MiXCR, one entry per CDR3 protein. The table shows about 640,000 distinct CDR3 sequences, with under 50% occurring only once. The sample was peripheral blood. The receptors stem from an adult man with Graves' ophthalmopathy.

With respect to this clonotype: This may be a read error, as it is one base from a much larger clone. The chain employs TRBV10-3 and TRBJ1-2; a possible D gene is TRBD1 (5 bases). Germline CDR1 ENHRY, CDR2 SYGVKD. Trimming removed 10 bases from V and 8 bases from J, with 23 bases in between. CDR3 length: 14 amino acids. CDR3 residues: CASGDGAGSYGYTF. The CDR3 coding sequence is TGTGCCAGCGGAGACGGGGCAGGGTCTTACGGCTACACCTTC.

Note on this clonotype: This could be a read error, since a much larger clone is one nucleotide away. Because it lacks the conserved phenylalanine or tryptophan at the end, this CDR3 is likely a read error. The chain combines TRBV5-1 with TRBJ2-7; 7 bases match TRBD1. The length of the CDR3 is 13 residues. The germline V gene encodes CDR1 SGHRS and CDR2 YFSETQ. The junction had 5 bases not matched to a gene; V was cut back by 4 bases and J by 4 bases. The CDR3 loop is CASSTKGAYEQYC. CDR3 DNA: TGCGCCAGCAGCACTAAGGGGGCTTACGAGCAGTACTGC.

This sequence joins TRBV9 and TRBJ2-5; D remains unclear. CDR3 size: 13 residues. Germline CDR1 and CDR2: SGDLS and YYNGEE. Trimming left V 3 bases short and J 7 bases short, with 13 bases between. The DNA for the CDR3 is TGTGCCAGCAGCGGGACGGTATCTGGGACCCAGTACTTC. The encoded protein is CASSGTVSGTQYF.

This clonotype showed up just once. A single base separates this from a much larger clone, so it may be a read error. CDR3 region: CASSPQREDTGELFF. The CDR3 DNA follows: TGCGCCAGCAGTCCCCAGCGGGAGGACACCGGGGAGCTGTTTTTT. This rearrangement joins TRBV10-2 to TRBJ2-2; 9 nucleotides match TRBD2. The CDR3 has 15 residues. Trimming removed 5 bases from V and 3 bases from J; junction bases left unmatched: 4. The germline CDR1 and CDR2 sequences are WSHSY and SAAADI.

The V gene is TRBV10-3, the J gene TRBJ1-3; D not certain. The V gene lost 0 bases and the J gene lost 2 bases, with 8 bases spanning the gap. Germline V gene sequence: CDR1 ENHRY, CDR2 SYGVKD. This CDR3 is 15 amino acids long. The CDR3 DNA reads as TGTGCCATCAGTGAGTCCAAGGGTACTGGAAACACCATATATTTT. Translating it yields CAISESKGTGNTIYF.

The chain couples TRBV12-3 or TRBV12-4 to TRBJ2-7; perhaps TRBD1 as D (5 bases). Trimming stripped 1 base from V and 3 bases from J, with 16 bases between. The CDR3 sequence is 16 residues long. The CDR3 nucleotides are TGTGCCAGCAGTTTAGAGGGGCCAGGCCCAGACTACGAGCAGTACTTC. Residues: CASSLEGPGPDYEQYF.

This clonotype was observed many times. The CDR3 nucleotides read TGTGCCAGCGGAGGGACGGCTCTGCCGGCAAGGGAGCAGTACTTC. It translates to CASGGTALPAREQYF. The V gene is TRBV2, the J gene TRBJ2-7, with TRBD2 as a possible D gene (6 bases). Germline V gene data show CDR1 as SNHLY and CDR2 as FYNNEI. This CDR3 is built from 15 residues. V lost 8 bases, J lost 7 bases, and 24 bases lay in between.

This clonotype was found many times. The chain recombines TRBV6-1 with TRBJ2-5; D possibly corresponds to TRBD1 (5 bases). This CDR3 region has 13 residues. Germline-derived CDR1 and CDR2 are MNHNS and SASEGT. Trimming shortened V by 7 bases and J by 13 bases, and 22 bases separated the two germline ends. CDR3 loop: CASIPPRWTPGYF. The CDR3 DNA reads as TGTGCCAGCATCCCCCCCCGTTGGACACCAGGGTACTTC.

This clonotype was counted only a few times. The chain links TRBV4-1 to TRBJ2-7; maybe TRBD2 (6 bases). Trimming shortened V by 4 bases and J by 5 bases, and 12 bases separated the two germline ends. This CDR3 is built from 13 residues. Germline loops: CDR1 MGHRA, CDR2 YSYEKL. In DNA, the CDR3 is TGCGCCAGCAGCCCCCGGGGGAACGACGAGCAGTACTTC. Its translation: CASSPRGNDEQYF.

The chain uses TRBV19 and TRBJ2-2; TRBD1 is a possible D gene (6 bases). V gave up 9 bases and J gave up 5 bases, with 22 bases separating them. This CDR3 is built from 16 residues. The germline CDR1 and CDR2 sequences are LNHDA and SQIVND (reference sequence). CDR3 in amino acids: CASSLTGSGATGELFF. CDR3 nucleotides: TGTGCCAGCAGCCTGACAGGCAGTGGAGCGACCGGGGAGCTGTTTTTT. The whole variable domain, remainder taken from reference TRBV19 and TRBJ2-2, is DGGITQSPKYLFRKEGQNVTLSCEQNLNHDAMYWYRQDPGQGLRLIYYSQIVNDFQKGDIAEGYSVSREKKESFPLTVTSAQKNPTAFYLCASSLTGSGATGELFFGEGSRLTVL.

The table lists this clonotype with a few counts. The chain links TRBV20-1 to TRBJ2-7; perhaps TRBD2 as D (5 bases). This CDR3 spans 15 amino acids. From germline, CDR1 is DFQATT and CDR2 SNEGSKA (reference sequence). The ends were cut back, 6 bases at V and 3 bases at J, with 21 bases in the middle. The CDR3 DNA reads TGCAGTGCGTCCAGGACTCCTGCGAGCTACTACGAGCAGTACTTC. The encoded protein is CSASRTPASYYEQYF.

V is TRBV7-9 and J is TRBJ2-7, with TRBD1 matching 7 bases. This CDR3 spans 16 amino acids. J lost 3 bases, V lost 1 base, and 9 bases had no gene match. Germline V CDR1 and CDR2: SEHNR, FQNEAQ (reference sequence). CDR3 sequence (DNA): TGTGCCAGCAGCTTAGTAGCTCTACAGGGGTGCTACGAGCAGTACTTC. Amino acid sequence: CASSLVALQGCYEQYF.

A note on this clonotype: Its ends do not fully match the called genes, so a read error is possible. The J gene is TRBJ1-2, the V gene TRBV25-1; no clear D. Looked up from germline, CDR1 is MGHDK and CDR2 is SYGVNS. The CDR3 is 14 amino acids. In DNA, the CDR3 is TGTACCAGCAGAGATTACCAGGAACACTATGGCTACACCTTC. Residues: CTSRDYQEHYGYTF.

This clonotype was detected many times. The chain links TRBV2 to TRBJ1-6; 9 bases agree with TRBD1. CDR3 length: 13 residues. Per the germline V gene, CDR1 is SNHLY and CDR2 is FYNNEI. The trim removed 7 bases at V and 15 bases at J, leaving 10 bases unmatched. This CDR3 reads CASTIWGQGFLHF. Written as DNA, the CDR3 is TGTGCCAGCACTATATGGGGACAGGGATTCCTCCACTTT. The entire variable domain, with the rest obtained from reference TRBV2 and TRBJ1-6, is as follows: EPEVTQTPSHQVTQMGQEVILRCVPISNHLYFYWYRQILGQKVEFLVSFYNNEISEKSEIFDDQFSVERPDGSNFTLKIRSTKLEDSAMYFCASTIWGQGFLHFGNGTRLTVT.

The chain links TRBV10-3 to TRBJ1-6; no clear D. The CDR3 contains 12 residues. Germline CDR1 and CDR2: ENHRY and SYGVKD. The V end lost 7 bases, the J end lost 9 bases, and 10 bases lay between the germline ends. CDR3 sequence (DNA): TGTGCCATCAAGCCCATCTCTTCACCCCTCCACTTT. Encoded protein: CAIKPISSPLHF.

In this sample, this clonotype turned up many times. The chain has TRBV7-9 and TRBJ1-2; no clear D. Trimming took off 3 bases at V and 4 bases at J, with 15 bases between the two ends. CDR3 length: 15 amino acids. The germline gives CDR1 SEHNR, CDR2 FQNEAQ (reference sequence). The DNA for the CDR3 is TGTGCCAGCAGCTTCTTGGCGTCTCCGGGCTATGGCTACACCTTC. Amino acids: CASSFLASPGYGYTF.

The chain carries TRBV10-3 and TRBJ1-4; 9 nucleotides agree with TRBD1. With 0 bases clipped from V and 10 bases from J, the junction kept 3 bases outside the gene matches. Germline CDR1 reads ENHRY; CDR2 reads SYGVKD. This CDR3 comprises 14 residues. The CDR3 loop is CAISESDRGGKLFF. CDR3 DNA: TGTGCCATCAGTGAGTCGGACAGGGGAGGAAAACTGTTTTTT.

This clonotype was seen many times. The chain uses TRBV12-3 or TRBV12-4 and TRBJ1-6; D is uncertain. Deletions cut 5 bases from V and 5 bases from J, with 10 bases between. This CDR3 comprises 14 residues. The DNA for the CDR3 is TGTGCCAGCAGTCCCCGCGGGGATAATTCACCCCTCCACTTT. This gives the protein CASSPRGDNSPLHF.

This chain uses TRBV2 with TRBJ2-7, with D perhaps given as TRBD1 or TRBD2 (5 bases each). The CDR3 loop spans 13 amino acids. Germline CDR1 reads SNHLY; CDR2 reads FYNNEI. V lost 6 bases and J lost 5, with 14 bases in between. CDR3 region: CASRGRTTHEQYF. The CDR3 region has the DNA TGTGCCAGCAGGGGACGTACCACGCACGAGCAGTACTTC.

The genes are TRBV5-1 and TRBJ2-6, with TRBD1 matching 7 bases. V trimming: 5 bases; J trimming: 0 bases; junction bases outside the gene matches: 8. The germline gives CDR1 SGHRS, CDR2 YFSETQ. CDR3 length equals 17 residues. The CDR3 nucleotides read TGCGCCAGCAGTCCGGGACAGAGCCCCTCTGGGGCCAACGTCCTGACTTTC. Residues: CASSPGQSPSGANVLTF.

The sample holds many counts of this clonotype. The chain uses TRBV10-3 and TRBJ1-5; weak D call: TRBD1 (6 bases). Germline CDR1 is ENHRY and CDR2 is SYGVKD. The CDR3 has 15 amino acids. The V end lost 0 bases, the J end lost 7 bases, and 13 bases lay between the germline ends. The DNA for the CDR3 is TGTGCCATCAGTGAGTCGGGACCCAGGGGACAGCCCCAGCATTTT. Residues: CAISESGPRGQPQHF.

The chain couples TRBV6-5 to TRBJ2-7; possibly TRBD1 or TRBD2 for D (6 bases each). CDR3 length: 15 amino acids. Germline-derived CDR1 and CDR2 are MNHEY and SVGAGI. With 1 base removed from V and 2 bases from J, the gap between germline ends came to 12 bases. The DNA of the CDR3 is TGTGCCAGCAGTTACTTGGCAGGGGAGGCCTACGAGCAGTACTTC. Protein: CASSYLAGEAYEQYF.

The chain has TRBV20-1 and TRBJ1-1, with D perhaps TRBD1 (5 bases). Germline values: CDR1 DFQATT, CDR2 SNEGSKA (reference sequence). The CDR3 consists of 13 residues. The CDR3 bases are TGCAGCCCCTCCGGGACGTCGGTCACTGAAGCTTTCTTT. Translation: CSPSGTSVTEAFF.

This clonotype was detected many times. The V gene is TRBV7-9, the J gene TRBJ1-1, with a tentative D call TRBD1 (6 bases). Germline V gene lookup returns CDR1 SEHNR and CDR2 FQNEAQ (reference sequence). The CDR3 is 13 amino acids. Trimming removed 5 bases at V and 4 bases at J, with 11 bases between. As DNA, the CDR3 is TGTGCCAGCAGCAACACAGGGTTCACTGAAGCTTTCTTT. Amino acid sequence: CASSNTGFTEAFF.

This chain joins TRBV7-2 and TRBJ2-6, with D unresolved. This CDR3 spans 15 amino acids. V dropped 0 bases and J dropped 3 bases, with 6 bases sitting between them. In germline, CDR1 is SGHTA, CDR2 FQGNSA. The CDR3, as DNA: TGTGCCAGCAGCTTAGCTCAGGTTGGGGCCAACGTCCTGACTTTC. This translates into CASSLAQVGANVLTF.

The chain is built from TRBV20-1 and TRBJ1-1, with 8 bases aligning to TRBD1. Germline CDR1 DFQATT, CDR2 SNEGSKA (reference sequence). The trim removed 0 bases at V and 3 bases at J, leaving 9 bases unmatched. The length of the CDR3 is 16 residues. CDR3 residues: CSARDADRESDTEAFF. CDR3 nucleotides: TGCAGTGCTAGAGACGCGGACAGGGAATCAGACACTGAAGCTTTCTTT.

This clonotype was counted many times. The chain couples TRBV7-8 to TRBJ1-1, with D possibly being TRBD1 (5 bases). Germline V gene lookup returns CDR1 SGHVS and CDR2 FQNEAQ. The CDR3 loop spans 15 amino acids. V was clipped by 5 bases and J by 0 bases, with 13 bases between them. The CDR3: CASSRIQGMNTEAFF. The DNA for the CDR3 is TGTGCCAGCAGCCGGATTCAGGGAATGAACACTGAAGCTTTCTTT.

This clonotype was counted ten times or more. The chain joins TRBV9 to TRBJ1-2; no definite D call. From germline, CDR1 is SGDLS and CDR2 YYNGEE. Trimming removed 4 bases from V and 5 bases from J, with 15 bases in between. CDR3 length equals 14 residues. The chain's CDR3 is CASSPPTHSYGYTF. The DNA of the CDR3 is TGTGCCAGCAGCCCGCCGACCCATTCTTATGGCTACACCTTC.

Comment on this clonotype: Just one base apart from a much larger clone, this may be a read error. The V gene is TRBV5-4, the J gene TRBJ2-5; 7 bases align to TRBD2. Germline V lookup: CDR1 SGHNT, CDR2 YYREEE (reference sequence). The length of the CDR3 is 16 residues. CDR3 protein: CASTLTRLADKETQYF. As DNA, the CDR3 is TGTGCCAGCACCTTGACCAGGCTAGCGGACAAAGAGACCCAGTACTTC.

The chain links TRBV11-2 to TRBJ2-3; 10 bases align to TRBD2. The CDR3 covers 16 residues. V shed 1 base and J 4 bases; nucleotides not matched to a gene: 5. Germline V lookup: CDR1 SGHAT, CDR2 FQNNGV. CDR3 in amino acids: CASSLAGLAGADTQYF. In DNA, the CDR3 is TGTGCCAGCAGCTTAGCAGGTCTAGCGGGGGCAGATACGCAGTATTTT. The full variable domain, completed using reference TRBV11-2 and TRBJ2-3, is EAGVAQSPRYKIIEKRQSVAFWCNPISGHATLYWYQQILGQGPKLLIQFQNNGVVDDSQLPKDRFSAERLKGVDSTLKIQPAKLEDSAVYLCASSLAGLAGADTQYFGPGTRLTVL.